The 30 T cell receptor beta chains below come from one sample, sequenced in a study of PD-L1 blockade in urothelial cancer (dated by TCRdb to 2016 to 2017). Library preparation was by the immunoSEQ multiplex PCR assay. TCRdb stores this immuneACCESS table with in-frame sequences only. Part of the clones is absent; in the studies checked, under half of the shortfall reflects unresolved V genes, and no reason is known for the rest. The sample yields roughly 50,000 clones; approximately 80% were counted once. The ten most abundant clones make up 8.8% of the sample. In the paper's terms, the time point label means: peripheral blood 6 weeks after treatment start. Sequenced here: PBMCs, sampled around atezolizumab (anti-PD-L1) treatment. All receptors derive from a man in his 70s with urothelial cancer.

This chain connects TRBV7-8 to TRBJ1-3; no firm D call. Looked up from germline, CDR1 is SGHVS and CDR2 is FQNEAQ. CDR3 length: 17 amino acids. V shed 2 bases and J shed 3 bases, with 17 bases lying between them. CDR3 DNA sequence: TGTGCCAGCAGCTTACTGGGAGGTCTTACCCTTGGAAACACCATATATTTT. Translation gives CASSLLGGLTLGNTIYF.

J is TRBJ1-1 and V is TRBV5-4; D may be TRBD1 (6 bases). V was cut by 4 bases and J by 5 bases, with 24 bases left in between. CDR1 is SGHNT and CDR2 is YYREEE in the germline V gene (reference sequence). The CDR3 loop spans 17 amino acids. CDR3 residues: CASSKGGGSGVGTEAFF. The CDR3 DNA reads TGTGCCAGCAGCAAAGGGGGGGGGTCCGGGGTAGGGACTGAAGCTTTCTTT.

The chain employs TRBV5-4 and TRBJ2-5; D uncertain. This CDR3 comprises 12 residues. V was cut by 4 bases and J by 7 bases, with 11 bases left in between. The germline V gene has CDR1 SGHNT and CDR2 YYREEE (reference sequence). The CDR3 DNA is TGTGCCAGCAGCCCTCTAGATGGGACCCAGTACTTC. It codes for CASSPLDGTQYF.

This clone was found a few times. The chain is built from TRBV4-1 and TRBJ2-3; 10 nucleotides match TRBD2. The CDR3 runs 17 residues. CDR1 and CDR2 from the germline V gene are MGHRA and YSYEKL. V shed 0 bases and J 1 base; nucleotides not matched to a gene: 4. The CDR3 sequence: CASSQDPSGRGTDTQYF. CDR3 nucleotide sequence: TGCGCCAGCAGCCAAGATCCTAGCGGGAGAGGCACAGATACGCAGTATTTT.

The chain uses TRBV28 and TRBJ2-3; the match to TRBD2 covers 8 bases. Germline CDR1 and CDR2: MDHEN and SYDVKM. V gave up 1 base and J gave up 4 bases; unmatched junction bases: 7. The CDR3 consists of 16 residues. CDR3 nucleotides: TGTGCCAGCAGTTTATTGGCGGGAGGAGGTCCAGATACGCAGTATTTT. It specifies CASSLLAGGGPDTQYF. Combining the CDR3 with reference TRBV28 and TRBJ2-3 gives the whole variable domain DVKVTQSSRYLVKRTGEKVFLECVQDMDHENMFWYRQDPGLGLRLIYFSYDVKMKEKGDIPEGYSVSREKKERFSLILESASTNQTSMYLCASSLLAGGGPDTQYFGPGTRLTVL.

A remark on this clone: Compared with germline, one end of the junction differs, possibly owing to a read error. The rearrangement links TRBV7-7 to TRBJ2-3; tentative D call: TRBD2 (6 bases). The CDR3 is 14 residues long. Germline V gene lookup returns CDR1 SSHAT and CDR2 FNYEAQ (reference sequence). The CDR3 DNA is TGTGCTAGCAGCTTAACGGGAGACACAGATACGCAGTATTTT. Translation gives CASSLTGDTDTQYF.

Regarding this clone: The sample contains more than one DNA sequence encoding this CDR3. J is TRBJ2-6 and V is TRBV6-5, with D tentatively TRBD2 (6 bases). This CDR3 contains 16 residues. Germline loops: CDR1 MNHEY, CDR2 SVGAGI. V lost 2 bases to trimming and J lost 1 base, with 9 bases between them. This CDR3 reads CASSYSGGSGANVLTF. CDR3 DNA sequence: TGTGCCAGCAGTTACAGTGGAGGGTCTGGGGCCAACGTCCTGACTTTC.

The chain links TRBV10-1 to TRBJ2-3; TRBD2 might be the D (7 bases). Germline CDR1 is WNHNN and CDR2 is SYGVQD (reference sequence). V was cut by 4 bases and J by 5 bases, with 13 bases left in between. CDR3 size: 14 residues. CDR3 sequence (DNA): TGCGCCAGCAGTGGGAGCGGGACACAAGATACGCAGTATTTT. Protein product: CASSGSGTQDTQYF.

V usage is TRBV15 and J usage is TRBJ1-3; D gene ambiguous. The germline CDR1 and CDR2 sequences are LNHNV and YYDKDF (reference sequence). V shed 0 bases and J shed 0 bases, with 9 bases lying between them. This CDR3 spans 16 amino acids. This chain's CDR3 is CATSRDPGNSGNTIYF. The CDR3 DNA reads as TGTGCCACCAGCAGAGATCCGGGTAACTCTGGAAACACCATATATTTT.

The chain employs TRBV11-2 and TRBJ1-4, with 7 bases matching TRBD1. CDR3 length equals 14 residues. Germline CDR1 is SGHAT and CDR2 is FQNNGV. Losses at the gene ends were 5 bases for V and 4 bases for J; bases not matched to a gene: 4. The CDR3: CASSLGTVNEKLFF. DNA for the CDR3: TGTGCCAGCAGCCTTGGGACAGTTAATGAAAAACTGTTTTTT.

The rearrangement joins TRBV6-1 to TRBJ1-1; no clear D. Germline values: CDR1 MNHNS, CDR2 SASEGT. The ends were cut back, 8 bases at V and 8 bases at J, with 15 bases in the middle. The CDR3 consists of 12 residues. The DNA for the CDR3 is TGTGCCAGCCAAGAGTCTGAACGCGAAGCTTTCTTT. Amino acid sequence: CASQESEREAFF.

The CDR3 loop is CASSEFGDGTYGYTF. The CDR3 nucleotides are TGTGCCAGCAGTGAATTTGGAGACGGCACCTATGGCTACACCTTC. The chain recombines TRBV25-1 with TRBJ1-2; D not resolved. V was shortened by 1 base and J by 4 bases, with 13 bases between the two germline ends. The germline gives CDR1 MGHDK, CDR2 SYGVNS. CDR3 length: 15 amino acids.

The chain combines TRBV5-1 with TRBJ1-3; TRBD1 is a possible D gene (6 bases). The CDR3 is 14 residues long. Germline assignment: CDR1 SGHRS and CDR2 YFSETQ. V was clipped by 4 bases and J by 3 bases, with 11 bases between them. The CDR3 coding sequence is TGCGCCAGCAGCGAACAGGGTAGTGGAAACACCATATATTTT. It is translated as CASSEQGSGNTIYF. The full variable domain, its missing parts supplied by reference TRBV5-1 and TRBJ1-3, is KAGVTQTPRYLIKTRGQQVTLSCSPISGHRSVSWYQQTPGQGLQFLFEYFSETQRNKGNFPGRFSGRQFSNSRSEMNVSTLELGDSALYLCASSEQGSGNTIYFGEGSWLTVV.

V and J are TRBV4-1 and TRBJ1-3, with 8 bases matching TRBD1. After removal of 2 bases from V and 0 bases from J, the junction contained 6 bases not matched to a gene. Germline V lookup: CDR1 MGHRA, CDR2 YSYEKL. This CDR3 spans 17 amino acids. CDR3 protein: CASSQSQGAYSGNTIYF. In nucleotides, the CDR3 is TGCGCCAGCAGCCAAAGCCAGGGGGCTTACTCTGGAAACACCATATATTTT.

The chain uses TRBV6-1 and TRBJ2-3; 13 positions match TRBD2. Trimming took 8 bases from V and 5 from J; bases not matched to a gene: 7. Germline V gene lookup returns CDR1 MNHNS and CDR2 SASEGT. CDR3 length: 15 amino acids. This CDR3 is CASRGLAGAGDTQYF. The DNA of the CDR3 is TGTGCCAGCCGCGGACTAGCGGGAGCGGGAGATACGCAGTATTTT.

This sequence joins TRBV5-1 and TRBJ1-1; tentatively, D is TRBD1 (6 bases). V shed 7 bases and J shed 3 bases, with 16 bases lying between them. Germline values: CDR1 SGHRS, CDR2 YFSETQ. The length of the CDR3 is 14 residues. CDR3 loop: CASRRKQGYTEAFF. The CDR3 DNA is TGCGCCAGCCGGAGGAAACAGGGTTACACTGAAGCTTTCTTT.

The chain joins TRBV7-9 to TRBJ1-2, with 8 bases lining up with TRBD1. Germline V CDR1 and CDR2: SEHNR, FQNEAQ (reference sequence). The CDR3 contains 14 residues. Unmatched junction bases numbered 6, after V lost 1 base and J lost 8 bases. CDR3 loop: CASSLVAQGEGYTF. In nucleotides, the CDR3 is TGTGCCAGCAGCTTAGTCGCACAGGGGGAAGGCTACACCTTC.

This clone was observed once. The chain combines TRBV4-1 with TRBJ2-3, with D perhaps matching TRBD2 (6 bases). The CDR3 is 15 amino acids. Germline lookup yields CDR1 MGHRA and CDR2 YSYEKL. Trimming took off 2 bases at V and 4 bases at J, with 13 bases between the two ends. This CDR3 is CASSQLHSGSDTQYF. CDR3 sequence (DNA): TGCGCCAGCAGCCAATTACACAGCGGGTCAGATACGCAGTATTTT.

The chain couples TRBV28 to TRBJ1-5, with TRBD1 matching over 9 bases. The CDR3 spans 18 residues. The V gene's germline CDR1 is MDHEN and CDR2 SYDVKM. V was clipped by 7 bases and J by 1 base; unmatched bases: 14. In DNA, the CDR3 is TGTGCCAGCATACTCGGGACAGGGCCTGTTGGGAGCAATCAGCCCCAGCATTTT. Its protein product is CASILGTGPVGSNQPQHF.

A few counts support this clone. The gene calls are TRBV18 and TRBJ1-2; 8 positions match TRBD1. The CDR3 sequence is 15 residues long. Germline CDR1 is KGHSH and CDR2 is LQKENI. V lost 3 bases to trimming and J lost 7 bases; unmatched junction nucleotides: 10. The CDR3 DNA is TGTGCCAGCTCACCGACCGGACAGGGAGTTGGTGGCTACACCTTC. As protein: CASSPTGQGVGGYTF. Drawing the rest from reference TRBV18 and TRBJ1-2, the complete variable domain is NAGVMQNPRHLVRRRGQEARLRCSPMKGHSHVYWYRQLPEEGLKFMVYLQKENIIDESGMPKERFSAEFPKEGPSILRIQQVVRGDSAAYFCASSPTGQGVGGYTFGSGTRLTVV.

The V and J genes are TRBV25-1 and TRBJ2-7, with a possible D match to TRBD2 (6 bases). The germline V gene has CDR1 MGHDK and CDR2 SYGVNS. There are 14 residues in the CDR3. Trimming cost V 5 bases and J 3 bases, with 14 bases left between them. The CDR3 nucleotides are TGTGCCAGCAGTAGGAGGGACGTTAACTACGAGCAGTACTTC. It encodes CASSRRDVNYEQYF.

V is TRBV30 and J is TRBJ1-5; possibly TRBD1 for D (5 bases). There are 13 residues in the CDR3. V was pared by 5 bases and J by 0 bases, with 8 bases between. CDR1 and CDR2 from the germline V gene are GTSNPN and SVGIG (reference sequence). The CDR3 spells CAWGDSSNQPQHF. CDR3 in DNA: TGTGCCTGGGGTGACAGTAGCAATCAGCCCCAGCATTTT.

This clone was counted a single time. The gene calls are TRBV7-6 and TRBJ2-2; 7 bases map to TRBD2. V shed 5 bases, J shed 6 bases, and the junction held 9 bases outside the gene matches. The CDR3 extends over 15 amino acids. The germline gives CDR1 SGHVS, CDR2 FNYEAQ. The CDR3 bases are TGTGCCAGCAGCCTCCCGGGTGGGGGGGCCGGGGAGCTGTTTTTT. Protein: CASSLPGGGAGELFF.

The chain combines TRBV5-8 with TRBJ2-7; D unclear. The CDR3 extends over 12 amino acids. The germline V gene has CDR1 SGHTS and CDR2 YDEGEE. With 0 bases removed from V and 5 bases from J, the gap between germline ends came to 6 bases. This CDR3 reads CASSLGANEQYF. CDR3 sequence (DNA): TGTGCCAGCAGCTTGGGGGCTAACGAGCAGTACTTC.

The chain carries TRBV5-1 and TRBJ2-2; tentative D call: TRBD2 (6 bases). V shed 4 bases and J shed 3 bases, with 10 bases lying between them. The CDR3 length is 14 residues. The V gene's germline CDR1 is SGHRS and CDR2 YFSETQ. CDR3 in DNA: TGCGCCAGCAGCGAGGGACTTCACACCGGGGAGCTGTTTTTT. It yields the protein CASSEGLHTGELFF.

V usage is TRBV5-1 and J usage is TRBJ2-5; 7 nucleotides agree with TRBD1. CDR1 SGHRS and CDR2 YFSETQ come from the germline V gene. CDR3 size: 14 residues. V lost 4 bases and J lost 4; bases outside the gene matches: 7. Written as DNA, the CDR3 is TGCGCCAGCAGCCTGACAGGGTACGGAGAGACCCAGTACTTC. It codes for CASSLTGYGETQYF. The full variable domain, with the rest looked up from reference TRBV5-1 and TRBJ2-5, is KAGVTQTPRYLIKTRGQQVTLSCSPISGHRSVSWYQQTPGQGLQFLFEYFSETQRNKGNFPGRFSGRQFSNSRSEMNVSTLELGDSALYLCASSLTGYGETQYFGPGTRLLVL.

This sequence joins TRBV28 and TRBJ2-7; D is perhaps TRBD2 (7 bases). Trimming took 6 bases from V and 9 from J, leaving 18 bases between them. The CDR3 runs 13 residues. Germline V gene data show CDR1 as MDHEN and CDR2 as SYDVKM. CDR3 sequence (DNA): TGTGCCAGCAGGCCCTCGAGGGGGGGGATGCAGTACTTC. The encoded protein is CASRPSRGGMQYF.

The rearrangement joins TRBV9 to TRBJ2-1; TRBD2 might be the D (5 bases). Trimming shortened V by 4 bases and J by 2 bases, and 13 bases separated the two germline ends. CDR3 length: 15 amino acids. Per germline, CDR1 SGDLS and CDR2 YYNGEE. The CDR3: CASSLGIATYNEQFF. The CDR3 bases are TGTGCCAGCAGCCTCGGGATTGCTACCTACAATGAGCAGTTCTTC.

Only a few counts were recorded for this clone. The V gene is TRBV28, the J gene TRBJ2-1, with 9 bases matching TRBD2. CDR1 is MDHEN and CDR2 is SYDVKM in the germline V gene. The CDR3 is 15 amino acids. V shed 2 bases, J shed 8 bases, and the junction held 7 bases outside the gene matches. The CDR3 region is CASSLPGSGSYEQFF. The DNA for the CDR3 is TGTGCCAGCAGTTTACCGGGTAGCGGGAGCTATGAGCAGTTCTTC.

The chain recombines TRBV28 with TRBJ2-7, with 9 positions matching TRBD1. The CDR3 spans 16 residues. The V segment lost 5 bases and the J segment 5 bases; nucleotides outside the gene matches: 13. Germline values: CDR1 MDHEN, CDR2 SYDVKM. DNA of the CDR3: TGTGCCAGCAGTACAACAGGGGGCTGGGATTTTGACGAGCAGTACTTC. This sequence encodes CASSTTGGWDFDEQYF.